What follows are 24 T cell receptor beta chains derived from one specimen sequenced in a study of cytomegalovirus exposure and HLA in healthy donors. PCR used 60 Vbeta primers and 13 Jbeta primers. TCRdb's copy holds only in-frame clones and misses some; the assay was immunoSEQ multiplex PCR. This sample has about 140,000 clones, with 75% to 90% found just once. Sequenced input: PBMCs. The receptors here all came from a female donor in good health and CMV-seronegative.

The gene calls are TRBV29-1 and TRBJ2-7; 9 bases are shared with TRBD2. CDR1 is SQVTM and CDR2 is ANQGSEA in the germline V gene. The CDR3 spans 14 residues. The junction had 7 bases not matched to a gene; V was cut back by 3 bases and J by 4 bases. This CDR3 reads CSVEAGGPFYEQYF. CDR3 bases: TGCAGCGTTGAGGCGGGAGGGCCATTTTACGAGCAGTACTTC.

This chain uses TRBV5-1 with TRBJ2-3; no clear D gene. V lost 4 bases and J 5 bases, leaving 14 bases between the germline ends. The length of the CDR3 is 14 residues. Germline V gives CDR1 SGHRS, CDR2 YFSETQ. The CDR3 bases are TGCGCCAGCAGCGCTTCGTTATCGGGAGATACGCAGTATTTT. It translates to CASSASLSGDTQYF.

The rearrangement links TRBV9 to TRBJ1-1, with a weak D call TRBD1 (5 bases). Germline lookup yields CDR1 SGDLS and CDR2 YYNGEE. This CDR3 has 14 amino acids. Between the trimmed V and J ends, which lost 6 bases and 6 bases, there was a span of 18 bases. As DNA, the CDR3 is TGTGCCAGCACCATGGGGGGAAGCGACGCTGAAGCTTTCTTT. The encoded protein is CASTMGGSDAEAFF.

The chain recombines TRBV7-3 with TRBJ1-1; 7 nucleotides align to TRBD1. There are 14 residues in the CDR3. The ends lost 5 bases at V and 1 base at J; junction bases unmatched: 4. Germline CDR1 reads SGHTA; CDR2 reads FQGTGA. CDR3 coding DNA: TGTGCCAGCAGCCTAGAGGGGGCGAACACTGAAGCTTTCTTT. This encodes CASSLEGANTEAFF.

The V and J genes are TRBV27 and TRBJ1-2; D is perhaps TRBD1 (6 bases). The CDR3 spans 15 residues. Germline V gene data show CDR1 as MNHEY and CDR2 as SMNVEV (reference sequence). Trimming shortened V by 6 bases and J by 8 bases, and 22 bases separated the two germline ends. CDR3 nucleotides: TGTGCCAGCAGCCGTCGGACAGACCCAGCGGGGGGCTACACCTTC. Protein sequence: CASSRRTDPAGGYTF.

This clone came up a few times. The chain carries TRBV6-1 and TRBJ1-4; 7 bases are a match to TRBD1. Germline CDR1 is MNHNS and CDR2 is SASEGT. The CDR3 sequence is 15 residues long. V shed 6 bases, J shed 8 bases, and the junction held 12 bases outside the gene matches. The CDR3 loop is CASSLQGVWGEKLFF. The CDR3 bases are TGTGCCAGCAGCCTCCAGGGGGTCTGGGGGGAAAAACTGTTTTTT.

The chain uses TRBV28 and TRBJ1-1; 10 nucleotides align to TRBD1. J lost 11 bases, V lost 6 bases, and 15 bases had no gene match. The CDR3 extends over 15 amino acids. Germline lookup yields CDR1 MDHEN and CDR2 SYDVKM. The CDR3 region is CASSPTGTGVMAAFF. In nucleotides, the CDR3 is TGTGCCAGCAGCCCTACCGGGACAGGGGTAATGGCCGCTTTCTTT.

This sequence joins TRBV5-1 and TRBJ1-1, with 7 bases matching TRBD1. CDR1 is SGHRS, CDR2 YFSETQ, per germline. This CDR3 spans 14 amino acids. The V gene end was trimmed by 0 bases and the J gene end by 5 bases; junction bases not matched to a gene: 4. This chain's CDR3 is CASSLDRGETEAFF. The CDR3 DNA reads as TGCGCCAGCAGCTTGGACAGGGGAGAAACTGAAGCTTTCTTT.

This clone was recorded only once. The V call is TRBV28, the J call TRBJ2-1, with a weak D call TRBD2 (6 bases). The CDR3 runs to 13 residues. Trimming pared 2 bases from V and 7 bases from J, leaving 9 bases between. Germline V gene data show CDR1 as MDHEN and CDR2 as SYDVKM. In DNA form, the CDR3 reads TGTGCCAGCAGTTTAGTTCGGGGGAATGAGCAGTTCTTC. As protein: CASSLVRGNEQFF.

J is TRBJ2-7 and V is TRBV13; a possible D gene is TRBD1 (6 bases). CDR1 is PRHDT and CDR2 is FYEKMQ in the germline V gene (reference sequence). CDR3 length: 14 amino acids. V lost 6 bases and J 6 bases, leaving 18 bases between the germline ends. CDR3 in amino acids: CASRRGYTSVEQYF. Here the CDR3 DNA reads TGTGCCAGCAGGAGGGGGTACACTAGTGTCGAGCAGTACTTC. The whole variable domain, filled in from reference TRBV13 and TRBJ2-7, reads AAGVIQSPRHLIKEKRETATLKCYPIPRHDTVYWYQQGPGQDPQFLISFYEKMQSDKGSIPDRFSAQQFSDYHSELNMSSLELGDSALYFCASRRGYTSVEQYFGPGTRLTVT.

V is TRBV28 and J is TRBJ1-1, with 10 bases that match TRBD1. Trimming took 6 bases from V and 5 from J; bases not matched to a gene: 6. The CDR3 is 14 amino acids. Germline V CDR1 and CDR2: MDHEN, SYDVKM. The CDR3 is CASRPTGGGTEAFF. The CDR3 DNA reads as TGTGCCAGCAGACCGACAGGGGGCGGGACTGAAGCTTTCTTT. The full variable domain, with the rest looked up from reference TRBV28 and TRBJ1-1, is DVKVTQSSRYLVKRTGEKVFLECVQDMDHENMFWYRQDPGLGLRLIYFSYDVKMKEKGDIPEGYSVSREKKERFSLILESASTNQTSMYLCASRPTGGGTEAFFGQGTRLTVV.

The chain employs TRBV5-1 and TRBJ1-2, with unresolved D. V was pared by 0 bases and J by 0 bases, with 3 bases between. The germline V gene encodes CDR1 SGHRS and CDR2 YFSETQ. The CDR3 is 13 residues long. As DNA, the CDR3 is TGCGCCAGCAGCTTGGGTACTAACTATGGCTACACCTTC. Amino acids: CASSLGTNYGYTF.

This chain joins TRBV29-1 and TRBJ2-1; TRBD1 matches at 8 bases. The CDR3 length is 13 residues. Germline CDR1 SQVTM, CDR2 ANQGSEA. Losses at the gene ends were 6 bases for V and 4 bases for J; bases not matched to a gene: 5. CDR3 coding DNA: TGCAGCGTCGGACAGGGTACGTACAATGAGCAGTTCTTC. Its protein product is CSVGQGTYNEQFF.

This clone turned up a few times. The chain is built from TRBV6-5 and TRBJ1-1; D not certain. Trimming took off 7 bases at V and 0 bases at J, with 6 bases between the two ends. Germline values: CDR1 MNHEY, CDR2 SVGAGI. The CDR3 length is 12 residues. CDR3 sequence (DNA): TGTGCCAGCAAGTCAGTGAACACTGAAGCTTTCTTT. It encodes CASKSVNTEAFF.

The J gene is TRBJ2-7, the V gene TRBV5-1, with 9 bases aligning to TRBD1. Germline V gene lookup returns CDR1 SGHRS and CDR2 YFSETQ. The CDR3 has 14 amino acids. The J segment lost 5 bases and the V segment lost 4 bases, leaving 7 bases of the junction unmatched. The CDR3 here is CASSKGTGSHEQYF. DNA of the CDR3: TGCGCCAGCAGCAAAGGGACAGGGTCCCACGAGCAGTACTTC.

The chain employs TRBV6-5 and TRBJ2-5; perhaps TRBD1 as D (6 bases). Near its end, the DNA agrees better with TRBJ2-7, so the J call may be wrong. The V gene's germline CDR1 is MNHEY and CDR2 SVGAGI. There are 13 residues in the CDR3. The CDR3 DNA reads as TGTGCCAGCAGTTATGGGACAAGCTACGAGCAGTACTTC. Encoded protein: CASSYGTSYEQYF.

The rearrangement links TRBV10-3 to TRBJ2-1, with a tentative D call TRBD2 (5 bases). The ends were cut back, 2 bases at V and 7 bases at J, with 9 bases in the middle. The CDR3 is 13 amino acids. CDR1 ENHRY and CDR2 SYGVKD come from the germline V gene. The CDR3 DNA is TGTGCCATCAGTGAGGGACTTCTAAATGAGCAGTTCTTC. Protein sequence: CAISEGLLNEQFF.

V usage is TRBV7-9 and J usage is TRBJ1-4; a possible D gene is TRBD1 (6 bases). Per germline, CDR1 SEHNR and CDR2 FQNEAQ (reference sequence). This CDR3 contains 16 residues. The V and J ends lost 1 base and 0 bases respectively, with 9 bases between them. This CDR3 is CASSLGQVATNEKLFF. Here the CDR3 DNA reads TGTGCCAGCAGCTTAGGACAGGTTGCAACTAATGAAAAACTGTTTTTT.

V usage is TRBV6-1 and J usage is TRBJ1-1; D is possibly TRBD1 (5 bases). With 2 bases removed from V and 1 base from J, the gap between germline ends came to 11 bases. Germline lookup yields CDR1 MNHNS and CDR2 SASEGT. The CDR3 contains 15 residues. For the CDR3, the DNA is TGTGCCAGCAGTGAATGGGGGGGAGGGAACACTGAAGCTTTCTTT. As protein: CASSEWGGGNTEAFF.

J is TRBJ1-1 and V is TRBV6-5; a possible D gene is TRBD1 (5 bases). The V gene lost 10 bases and the J gene lost 3 bases, with 15 bases spanning the gap. Germline V lookup: CDR1 MNHEY, CDR2 SVGAGI. The CDR3 covers 13 residues. The CDR3 reads CATTRTIDTEAFF. The CDR3 DNA follows: TGTGCCACCACGAGGACAATCGACACTGAAGCTTTCTTT.

The chain has TRBV4-1 and TRBJ2-1; D perhaps matches TRBD1 (5 bases). The CDR3 loop spans 12 amino acids. The V and J ends lost 3 bases and 7 bases respectively, with 7 bases between them. CDR1 MGHRA and CDR2 YSYEKL come from the germline V gene. CDR3 loop: CASSHRENEQFF. CDR3 DNA sequence: TGCGCCAGCAGCCACAGGGAAAATGAGCAGTTCTTC.

The chain carries TRBV25-1 and TRBJ2-3; possibly TRBD1 for D (5 bases). CDR3 length: 15 residues. V was clipped by 1 base and J by 2 bases, with 10 bases between them. CDR1 is MGHDK and CDR2 is SYGVNS in the germline V gene. The CDR3, as DNA: TGTGCCAGCAGTGAATTCTGGGGCTACACAGATACGCAGTATTTT. Translating gives CASSEFWGYTDTQYF.

V usage is TRBV6-6 and J usage is TRBJ2-7; D remains ambiguous. The V and J ends lost 6 bases and 6 bases respectively, with 9 bases between them. There are 11 residues in the CDR3. The germline CDR1 and CDR2 sequences are MNHNY and SVGAGI (reference sequence). The CDR3 nucleotides are TGTGCCAGCAGCCGCACAACCGAGCAGTACTTC. This gives the protein CASSRTTEQYF.

This clone came up many times. This chain joins TRBV5-1 and TRBJ2-6; no definite D call. The CDR3 runs 15 residues. V was shortened by 7 bases and J by 1 base, with 12 bases between the two germline ends. CDR1 and CDR2 (germline): SGHRS, YFSETQ. CDR3 bases: TGCGCCAGCGGTCCGACACCATCTGGGGCCAACGTCCTGACTTTC. It yields the protein CASGPTPSGANVLTF.